This T cell receptor beta chain was profiled in a study of T cell changes during pregnancy in multiple sclerosis. Assay: immunoSEQ multiplex PCR; the TCRdb copy retains only in-frame clones and omits some. The repertoire includes roughly 38,000 clones, 85% to 95% of them detected once, and 0.61% sits in the top ten. V was clipped by 7 bases and J by 0 bases, with 10 bases between them. This CDR3 contains 13 residues. CDR1 and CDR2 (germline): MNHNS, SASEGT. The source material was CD4+ T cells from peripheral blood mononuclear cells, sampled in the third trimester of pregnancy. The receptor was isolated from a female donor with multiple sclerosis, enrolled in a pregnancy study. This chain links TRBV6-1 with TRBJ2-7; TRBD1 is a possible D gene (5 bases). In DNA form, the CDR3 reads TGTGCCAGCAAGGGGATCCACTCCTACGAGCAGTACTTC. Protein product: CASKGIHSYEQYF.